The 20 T cell receptor beta chains below were found in one sample sequenced in a study of shared clonotypes between healthy human individuals. Using immunoSEQ multiplex PCR, the repertoire was profiled, and TCRdb retains in-frame clones only, with some absent. The sample contains 2 million to 2.5 million clones, 90% to 95% of which appear only once. Sample: naive CD4+ T cells sorted from blood. The subset denotes: CD45RA+ positively selected. The receptors derive from a man aged 18 to 29 in good health.

The rearrangement links TRBV6-5 to TRBJ1-5; no clear D. Germline CDR1 MNHEY, CDR2 SVGAGI. V lost 5 bases to trimming and J lost 4 bases, with 15 bases between them. The CDR3 consists of 15 residues. CDR3 coding DNA: TGTGCCAGCAGTCTCACGCGGGGTGATAATCAGCCCCAGCATTTT. Protein: CASSLTRGDNQPQHF.

This clone was detected a few times. This chain links TRBV13 with TRBJ2-5, with TRBD1 matching 9 bases. With the DNA end fitting TRBJ2-7 better, the J assignment may be wrong. The CDR3 spans 13 residues. CDR1 and CDR2 from the germline V gene are PRHDT and FYEKMQ (reference sequence). CDR3 coding DNA: TGTGCCAGCAGCTCCCGGGACAGGGACGAGCAGTACTTC. It encodes CASSSRDRDEQYF.

This chain joins TRBV6-5 and TRBJ2-5, with 10 bases that match TRBD2. CDR3 length equals 16 residues. Germline values: CDR1 MNHEY, CDR2 SVGAGI. V was clipped by 2 bases and J by 6 bases; unmatched bases: 9. The CDR3 DNA follows: TGTGCCAGCAGTTACATAAGCGCTAGCGGGAGACAGACCCAGTACTTC. It encodes CASSYISASGRQTQYF.

The V and J genes are TRBV5-1 and TRBJ1-2; 7 bases align to TRBD1. The V gene end was trimmed by 3 bases and the J gene end by 0 bases; junction bases not matched to a gene: 8. The CDR3 length is 16 residues. Germline V lookup: CDR1 SGHRS, CDR2 YFSETQ. Written as DNA, the CDR3 is TGCGCCAGCAGCTACTGGGACAGCTCGGCTAACTATGGCTACACCTTC. As protein: CASSYWDSSANYGYTF.

The chain has TRBV7-9 and TRBJ1-1, with TRBD1 matching 9 bases. V lost 5 bases and J lost 4; bases outside the gene matches: 5. In germline, CDR1 is SEHNR, CDR2 FQNEAQ (reference sequence). This CDR3 region has 14 residues. CDR3: CASSIRQGGTEAFF. Written as DNA, the CDR3 is TGTGCCAGCAGCATAAGACAGGGGGGCACTGAAGCTTTCTTT.

The genes are TRBV5-1 and TRBJ1-1, with D unclear. Trimming cost V 3 bases and J 0 bases, with 6 bases left between them. Germline V gene sequence: CDR1 SGHRS, CDR2 YFSETQ. There are 13 residues in the CDR3. The CDR3 reads CASSYELNTEAFF. The CDR3 coding sequence is TGCGCCAGCAGCTATGAGTTGAACACTGAAGCTTTCTTT.

Concerning this clone itself: With a much larger clone just one base away, this may be a read error. The genes are TRBV5-1 and TRBJ2-1, with 13 bases that match TRBD2. From germline, CDR1 is SGHRS and CDR2 YFSETQ. This CDR3 is 14 amino acids long. The CDR3 region is CASSGTSGVNEQLF. DNA for the CDR3: TGCGCCAGCAGCGGGACTAGCGGGGTGAATGAGCAGCTCTTC. The variable domain in full, with the rest retrieved from reference TRBV5-1 and TRBJ2-1, is KAGVTQTPRYLIKTRGQQVTLSCSPISGHRSVSWYQQTPGQGLQFLFEYFSETQRNKGNFPGRFSGRQFSNSRSEMNVSTLELGDSALYLCASSGTSGVNEQLFGPGTRLTVL.

The chain uses TRBV28 and TRBJ2-3, with TRBD1 matching 11 bases. Trimming cost V 4 bases and J 8 bases; bases outside gene matches: 2. Looked up from germline, CDR1 is MDHEN and CDR2 is SYDVKM. CDR3 length: 13 amino acids. The CDR3 sequence is CASSWTGGGTQYF. DNA for the CDR3: TGTGCCAGCAGTTGGACAGGGGGCGGTACGCAGTATTTT.

The chain couples TRBV7-2 to TRBJ1-2; 9 bases are shared with TRBD1. The J segment lost 3 bases and the V segment lost 5 bases, leaving 10 bases of the junction unmatched. CDR3 length: 16 residues. Germline CDR1 is SGHTA and CDR2 is FQGNSA. The CDR3 DNA is TGTGCCAGCAGCCCGAGGACAGGGGATAGTGACTATGGCTACACCTTC. It is translated as CASSPRTGDSDYGYTF.

Comments on this clone: A read error is possible here, since a much larger clone lies one base away. In nucleotides, the CDR3 is TGTGCCAGCAGCTTCCAGGGAATGAACACTGAAGCTTTCTTT. Its translation is CASSFQGMNTEAFF. The chain recombines TRBV7-9 with TRBJ1-1, with D perhaps matching TRBD1 (5 bases). CDR3 length: 14 amino acids. Germline loops: CDR1 SEHNR, CDR2 FQNEAQ (reference sequence). Trimming took off 3 bases at V and 0 bases at J, with 8 bases between the two ends.

J is TRBJ1-1 and V is TRBV6-5; D not certain. Between the trimmed V and J ends, which lost 5 bases and 5 bases, there was a span of 9 bases. Germline CDR1 and CDR2: MNHEY and SVGAGI. The CDR3 length is 12 residues. The CDR3 sequence is CASSPDPTEAFF. In nucleotides, the CDR3 is TGTGCCAGCAGTCCCGACCCGACTGAAGCTTTCTTT.

The chain couples TRBV6-5 to TRBJ1-1; a possible D gene is TRBD1 (6 bases). V was shortened by 2 bases and J by 2 bases, with 12 bases between the two germline ends. Germline assignment: CDR1 MNHEY and CDR2 SVGAGI. CDR3 size: 15 residues. CDR3 DNA sequence: TGTGCCAGCAGTTACATGGGGGCCGGAAACACTGAAGCTTTCTTT. Its translation: CASSYMGAGNTEAFF.

To note about this clone: This CDR3 is also generated by other DNA sequences in the sample. The chain combines TRBV5-1 with TRBJ2-2; unclear D gene. V lost 4 bases and J lost 3, with 13 bases in between. This CDR3 has 15 residues. Looked up from germline, CDR1 is SGHRS and CDR2 is YFSETQ. The CDR3 sequence: CASSPGPGYTGELFF. The CDR3, as DNA: TGCGCCAGCAGCCCGGGCCCTGGTTACACCGGGGAGCTGTTTTTT.

The V and J genes are TRBV19 and TRBJ1-1; D ambiguous. The CDR3 sequence is 16 residues long. Trimming left V 4 bases short and J 0 bases short, with 15 bases between. Germline-derived CDR1 and CDR2 are LNHDA and SQIVND (reference sequence). The CDR3 bases are TGTGCCAGTAGTAGGGCCCAGCCGAAGGTGAACACTGAAGCTTTCTTT. It encodes CASSRAQPKVNTEAFF.

This chain links TRBV27 with TRBJ2-1; D gene ambiguous. The germline gives CDR1 MNHEY, CDR2 SMNVEV (reference sequence). V was shortened by 6 bases and J by 9 bases, with 12 bases between the two germline ends. The CDR3 length is 12 residues. CDR3 nucleotide sequence: TGTGCCAGCAGCCGGGTGTTGGGTGAGCAGTTCTTC. This sequence encodes CASSRVLGEQFF.

This chain connects TRBV6-5 to TRBJ1-3; the D is unclear. The ends were cut back, 1 base at V and 0 bases at J, with 4 bases in the middle. This CDR3 comprises 14 residues. Germline V gene data show CDR1 as MNHEY and CDR2 as SVGAGI. The CDR3 DNA sequence: TGTGCCAGCAGTTACTTGGGCTCTGGAAACACCATATATTTT. Its translation: CASSYLGSGNTIYF.

This chain connects TRBV19 to TRBJ2-3; perhaps TRBD2 as D (5 bases). In germline, CDR1 is LNHDA, CDR2 SQIVND (reference sequence). Trimming removed 6 bases from V and 0 bases from J, with 10 bases in between. The CDR3 spans 14 residues. The CDR3: CASRRTSSTDTQYF. The CDR3 DNA follows: TGTGCCAGTAGACGGACTTCGAGCACAGATACGCAGTATTTT.

The chain combines TRBV29-1 with TRBJ2-7; TRBD1 aligns across 7 bases. Germline V gene sequence: CDR1 SQVTM, CDR2 ANQGSEA. The CDR3 consists of 12 residues. V was clipped by 8 bases and J by 2 bases; unmatched bases: 6. CDR3 sequence: CSHLGTAYEQYF. The CDR3 DNA reads as TGCAGCCACCTCGGGACAGCCTACGAGCAGTACTTC.

The gene calls are TRBV7-8 and TRBJ1-5, with a tentative D call TRBD1 (6 bases). This CDR3 has 14 residues. V was pared by 5 bases and J by 9 bases, with 17 bases between. Germline CDR1 and CDR2: SGHVS and FQNEAQ. The CDR3 protein is CASSPDRPQGPQHF. In DNA form, the CDR3 reads TGTGCCAGCAGCCCCGACAGGCCTCAGGGGCCCCAGCATTTT.

In regard to this clone: This specimen includes other DNA sequences encoding the same CDR3. The genes are TRBV10-2 and TRBJ2-1; D gene ambiguous. The CDR3 has 12 amino acids. V lost 2 bases and J 3 bases, leaving 2 bases between the germline ends. CDR1 WSHSY and CDR2 SAAADI come from the germline V gene. The CDR3 nucleotides read TGCGCCAGCAGTGAGGGCTACAATGAGCAGTTCTTC. This sequence encodes CASSEGYNEQFF.